The rows below give T cell receptor beta chains drawn from one sample of a study of T cell responses to AZD1222 COVID-19 vaccine. Assay used: immunoSEQ multiplex PCR; TCRdb lists only in-frame clones, some missing. The sample carries roughly 180,000 clones, about 89% recorded once. The sample consisted of peripheral blood, taken 28 days after the second AZD1222 dose. Receptors were obtained from an adult who received the AZD1222 COVID-19 vaccine. Each CDR3 is given with its conserved first and last residue. A D gene is named only where the DNA matches it firmly. A clone size is listed for some rows: how often the clone was seen (once, few, many), or a class if it is expanded.

j_gene: TRBJ1-5; v_gene: TRBV27; abundance: once; d_gene: .; CDR3nt: TGTGCCAGCAGTTTATCAGGGGGGACGGGCAATCAGCCCCAGCATTTT; CDR3aa: CASSLSGGTGNQPQHF
j_gene: TRBJ1-5; v_gene: TRBV28; abundance: .; d_gene: .; CDR3nt: TGTGCCAGCAGTCAGGGACAGCCCCAGCATTTT; CDR3aa: CASSQGQPQHF
j_gene: TRBJ1-3; v_gene: TRBV5-5; abundance: .; d_gene: .; CDR3nt: TGTGCCAGCATTGAAGGGCTTTCTGGAAACACCATATATTTT; CDR3aa: CASIEGLSGNTIYF
j_gene: TRBJ1-2; v_gene: TRBV29-1; abundance: .; d_gene: .; CDR3nt: TGCAGCGTGGCGGGGGCGGACTATGGCTACACCTTC; CDR3aa: CSVAGADYGYTF
j_gene: TRBJ2-7; v_gene: TRBV10-1; abundance: .; d_gene: TRBD1; CDR3nt: TGCGCCAGCAGTGAGTCAGGACAGGGGGTGGGAGAGCAGTACTTC; CDR3aa: CASSESGQGVGEQYF
j_gene: TRBJ2-7; v_gene: TRBV7-9; abundance: .; d_gene: .; CDR3nt: TGTGCCAGCAGCTTACGACTAGGTACCTACGAGCAGTACTTC; CDR3aa: CASSLRLGTYEQYF
j_gene: TRBJ2-3; v_gene: TRBV3-1/TRBV3-2; abundance: .; d_gene: .; CDR3nt: TGTGCCAGCAGCCAAGTCAAGGGGTTGGGCACAGATACGCAGTATTTT; CDR3aa: CASSQVKGLGTDTQYF
j_gene: TRBJ2-3; v_gene: TRBV2; abundance: .; d_gene: .; CDR3nt: TGTGCCAGCAGTGAGGCCTGGGTTATGGGAGATACGCAGTATTTT; CDR3aa: CASSEAWVMGDTQYF
j_gene: TRBJ2-1; v_gene: TRBV9; abundance: once; d_gene: .; CDR3nt: TGTGCCAGCAGTGAACCGGGACTCCCTGGGTACAATGAGCAGTTCTTC; CDR3aa: CASSEPGLPGYNEQFF
j_gene: TRBJ2-2; v_gene: TRBV5-1; abundance: .; d_gene: .; CDR3nt: TGCGCCAGCAGCTCGGGGGAGGGGGCAGGCACCGGGGAGCTGTTTTTT; CDR3aa: CASSSGEGAGTGELFF
j_gene: TRBJ2-1; v_gene: TRBV7-2; abundance: .; d_gene: .; CDR3nt: TGTGCCAGCATCTGGATGATAAAGGTTGACGGCAAAAATGAGCAGTTCTTC; CDR3aa: CASIWMIKVDGKNEQFF
j_gene: TRBJ2-7; v_gene: TRBV27; abundance: .; d_gene: TRBD2; CDR3nt: TGTGCCAGCAGTTTAAGAGCGGGAGTCTATTACGAGCAGTACTTC; CDR3aa: CASSLRAGVYYEQYF
j_gene: TRBJ2-3; v_gene: TRBV6-4; abundance: .; d_gene: TRBD1; CDR3nt: TGTGCCAGCAATGGGGGACAGCCGAAGTGGGGTACGCAGTATTTT; CDR3aa: CASNGGQPKWGTQYF
j_gene: TRBJ1-1; v_gene: TRBV28; abundance: .; d_gene: .; CDR3nt: TGTGCCAGCAGTTTCAGGATCGGGGGGAGCGTTGAAGCTTTCTTT; CDR3aa: CASSFRIGGSVEAFF
j_gene: TRBJ2-7; v_gene: TRBV4-2; abundance: .; d_gene: .; CDR3nt: TGTGCCAGCAGCCAAGTTTCCCCTAGTAGGGGAGAGCAGTACTTC; CDR3aa: CASSQVSPSRGEQYF
j_gene: TRBJ2-2; v_gene: TRBV7-2; abundance: .; d_gene: .; CDR3nt: TGTGCCAGCCTCCAGGGAGCCGGGGAGCTGTTTTTT; CDR3aa: CASLQGAGELFF
j_gene: TRBJ2-3; v_gene: TRBV20-1; abundance: .; d_gene: .; CDR3nt: TGCAGTGCTAGAGATAAGAATACGCAGTATTTT; CDR3aa: CSARDKNTQYF
j_gene: TRBJ1-3; v_gene: TRBV30; abundance: .; d_gene: .; CDR3nt: TGTGCCTGGAGGGCGCTGGGAAACACCATATATTTT; CDR3aa: CAWRALGNTIYF